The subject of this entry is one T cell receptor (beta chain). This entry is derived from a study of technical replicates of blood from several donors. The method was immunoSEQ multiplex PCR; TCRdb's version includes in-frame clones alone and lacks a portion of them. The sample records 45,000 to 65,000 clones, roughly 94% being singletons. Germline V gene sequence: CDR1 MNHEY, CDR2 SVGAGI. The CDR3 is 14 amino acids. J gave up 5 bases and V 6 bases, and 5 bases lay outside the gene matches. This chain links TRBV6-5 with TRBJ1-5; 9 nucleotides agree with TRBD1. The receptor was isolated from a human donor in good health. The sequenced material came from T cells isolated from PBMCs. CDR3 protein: CASRPGDRDQPQHF. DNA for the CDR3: TGTGCCAGCAGACCCGGGGACAGGGATCAGCCCCAGCATTTT.